These 30 T cell receptor beta chains share one sample of origin, sequenced in a study of shared clonotypes between healthy human individuals. The data were produced by immunoSEQ multiplex PCR, yet TCRdb's version contains in-frame clones alone and is incomplete. The sample consists of about 2,500,000 clones, around 94% of them appearing once. The sequenced material came from naive CD4+ T cells sorted from blood. Indicated subset: CD45RA+ positively selected. These receptors were collected from a man aged 18-30 years in good health.

The chain is built from TRBV7-9 and TRBJ2-1, with 10 bases lining up with TRBD2. V dropped 2 bases and J dropped 8; count of bases not matched to a gene: 3. This CDR3 spans 14 amino acids. Germline V gene sequence: CDR1 SEHNR, CDR2 FQNEAQ (reference sequence). The CDR3 DNA is TGTGCCAGCAGCTTACTAGCGGGAGTGTATGAGCAGTTCTTC. Its translation: CASSLLAGVYEQFF.

The DNA of the CDR3 is TGTGCCAGCAGCACAACCGGGACAGGGAATGAAAAACTGTTTTTT. As protein: CASSTTGTGNEKLFF. J is TRBJ1-4 and V is TRBV7-6; 9 bases align to TRBD1. The CDR3 is 15 residues long. The trim removed 5 bases at V and 5 bases at J, leaving 6 bases unmatched. The germline CDR1 and CDR2 sequences are SGHVS and FNYEAQ.

V usage is TRBV19 and J usage is TRBJ1-4; the D is unclear. The germline V gene encodes CDR1 LNHDA and CDR2 SQIVND (reference sequence). V was pared by 2 bases and J by 6 bases, with 7 bases between. The length of the CDR3 is 13 residues. The CDR3 region has the DNA TGTGCCAGTAGTATAACCAGTTATGAAAAACTGTTTTTT. This encodes CASSITSYEKLFF.

The rearrangement uses TRBV10-3 and TRBJ2-3; D gene unclear. The ends were cut back, 2 bases at V and 2 bases at J, with 11 bases in the middle. Per the germline V gene, CDR1 is ENHRY and CDR2 is SYGVKD. The CDR3 totals 15 residues. The CDR3 sequence is CAISEAVRFTDTQYF. In nucleotides, the CDR3 is TGTGCCATCAGTGAGGCGGTTCGTTTCACAGATACGCAGTATTTT.

The chain couples TRBV10-3 to TRBJ1-2; the D gene is possibly TRBD1 (5 bases). From germline, CDR1 is ENHRY and CDR2 SYGVKD. V lost 0 bases, J lost 6 bases, and 11 bases lay in between. The CDR3 length is 14 residues. The CDR3, as DNA: TGTGCCATCAGTGAGTCGGGGGGATCGGATGGCTACACCTTC. Amino acids: CAISESGGSDGYTF.

The chain uses TRBV6-5 and TRBJ2-7; 8 nucleotides match TRBD2. Losses at the gene ends were 6 bases for V and 6 bases for J; bases not matched to a gene: 10. This CDR3 contains 14 residues. Germline V CDR1 and CDR2: MNHEY, SVGAGI. CDR3 DNA: TGTGCCAGCAGCTCCGGGAGGGCCGGGGGCGAGCAGTACTTC. This sequence encodes CASSSGRAGGEQYF.

This rearrangement joins TRBV11-2 to TRBJ2-3; D is ambiguous. V was trimmed by 7 bases and J by 5 bases, leaving 10 bases between them. This CDR3 is 12 amino acids long. Germline V CDR1 and CDR2: SGHAT, FQNNGV. The CDR3 reads CASTAQLDTQYF. In nucleotides, the CDR3 is TGTGCCAGCACGGCGCAGTTAGATACGCAGTATTTT.

In this sample, this clone turned up once. CDR3 nucleotide sequence: TGTGCCAGTAGTACACAGGGCGCCTACAATGAGCAGTTCTTC. Encoded protein: CASSTQGAYNEQFF. The V gene is TRBV19, the J gene TRBJ2-1; D possibly corresponds to TRBD1 (6 bases). CDR1 is LNHDA and CDR2 is SQIVND in the germline V gene (reference sequence). This CDR3 is 14 amino acids long. Trimming left V 4 bases short and J 2 bases short, with 9 bases between.

The chain uses TRBV4-1 and TRBJ2-5, with no clear D. Trimming stripped 6 bases from V and 7 bases from J, with 12 bases between. The CDR3 length is 12 residues. The germline gives CDR1 MGHRA, CDR2 YSYEKL. In nucleotides, the CDR3 is TGCGCCAGCAGTCTCCCGAGAGGGACCCAGTACTTC. The encoded protein is CASSLPRGTQYF.

The chain has TRBV6-6 and TRBJ2-7; TRBD2 might be the D (6 bases). The CDR3 length is 15 residues. Trimming shortened V by 2 bases and J by 2 bases, and 13 bases separated the two germline ends. CDR1 MNHNY and CDR2 SVGAGI come from the germline V gene (reference sequence). CDR3 amino acids: CASSYTGAGAYEQYF. Written as DNA, the CDR3 is TGTGCCAGCAGTTACACGGGAGCGGGTGCCTACGAGCAGTACTTC.

The table lists this clone with a count of one. The chain is built from TRBV5-1 and TRBJ2-7, with 10 bases aligning to TRBD1. V shed 10 bases and J 2 bases; nucleotides not matched to a gene: 6. The germline V gene has CDR1 SGHRS and CDR2 YFSETQ. There are 13 residues in the CDR3. The CDR3 region is CAGQGGPTYEQYF. The CDR3 DNA reads as TGCGCCGGACAGGGGGGCCCGACCTACGAGCAGTACTTC.

This chain connects TRBV9 to TRBJ1-1; no clear D. This CDR3 is built from 14 residues. Trimming removed 1 base at V and 5 bases at J, with 12 bases between. CDR1 SGDLS and CDR2 YYNGEE come from the germline V gene. The CDR3 reads CASSVIGDKTEAFF. The CDR3, as DNA: TGTGCCAGCAGCGTAATCGGGGATAAGACTGAAGCTTTCTTT.

This sequence joins TRBV5-6 and TRBJ2-2; D gene ambiguous. CDR3 length: 12 residues. Germline CDR1 and CDR2: SGHDT and YYEEEE. The V end lost 2 bases, the J end lost 7 bases, and 6 bases lay between the germline ends. The DNA of the CDR3 is TGTGCCAGCAGCTTTGGTGACGGGGAGCTGTTTTTT. Translating gives CASSFGDGELFF.

The chain is built from TRBV5-6 and TRBJ2-7; 7 bases match TRBD1. Germline V gene data show CDR1 as SGHDT and CDR2 as YYEEEE. The V gene end was trimmed by 2 bases and the J gene end by 5 bases; junction bases not matched to a gene: 7. The CDR3 consists of 14 residues. For the CDR3, the DNA is TGTGCCAGCAGCTTTCAGGGGGTTCGGGACGAGCAGTACTTC. Encoded protein: CASSFQGVRDEQYF.

This chain connects TRBV2 to TRBJ2-7; possibly TRBD1 for D (8 bases). The CDR3 sequence is 18 residues long. Germline-derived CDR1 and CDR2 are SNHLY and FYNNEI. V lost 5 bases and J lost 7, with 30 bases in between. The CDR3: CASSRVTGEGLPTREQYF. The CDR3, as DNA: TGTGCCAGCAGTAGAGTGACAGGGGAGGGGTTACCTACGAGGGAGCAGTACTTC.

The gene calls are TRBV7-2 and TRBJ2-1; 8 bases line up with TRBD2. V gave up 1 base and J gave up 6 bases; unmatched junction bases: 5. The CDR3 consists of 15 residues. Germline values: CDR1 SGHTA, CDR2 FQGNSA. This chain's CDR3 is CASSLDGTRGNEQFF. The CDR3 nucleotides are TGTGCCAGCAGCTTAGACGGGACTAGAGGCAATGAGCAGTTCTTC.

DNA for the CDR3: TGTGCCAGCAGAGTAACAGGGGTTAGCACAGATACGCAGTATTTT. It translates to CASRVTGVSTDTQYF. This chain uses TRBV6-1 with TRBJ2-3; 7 nucleotides match TRBD1. The ends lost 6 bases at V and 0 bases at J; junction bases unmatched: 6. Per germline, CDR1 MNHNS and CDR2 SASEGT. The CDR3 covers 15 residues.

The chain recombines TRBV11-2 with TRBJ2-7, with TRBD2 identical over 8 bases. This CDR3 has 15 residues. Unmatched junction bases numbered 5, after V lost 1 base and J lost 3 bases. From germline, CDR1 is SGHAT and CDR2 FQNNGV. The CDR3 DNA follows: TGTGCCAGCAGCTTAGTTCTAGCGGGTAGCTACGAGCAGTACTTC. Translation gives CASSLVLAGSYEQYF.

This rearrangement joins TRBV11-2 to TRBJ1-2; 7 positions agree with TRBD1. V was pared by 5 bases and J by 2 bases, with 5 bases of the junction left unmatched. Germline V gene sequence: CDR1 SGHAT, CDR2 FQNNGV. The CDR3 loop spans 14 amino acids. CDR3 residues: CASSTRDRNYGYTF. The DNA of the CDR3 is TGTGCCAGCAGCACCCGGGACAGAAACTATGGCTACACCTTC.

The chain joins TRBV6-5 to TRBJ2-5, with a tentative D call TRBD1 (6 bases). Germline-derived CDR1 and CDR2 are MNHEY and SVGAGI. The CDR3 extends over 15 amino acids. V gave up 5 bases and J gave up 3 bases, with 16 bases separating them. Here the CDR3 reads CASSKTGPGKETQYF. The CDR3, as DNA: TGTGCCAGCAGTAAGACAGGTCCGGGGAAAGAGACCCAGTACTTC.

The chain has TRBV11-2 and TRBJ2-3, with D unclear. CDR1 is SGHAT, CDR2 FQNNGV, per germline. The CDR3 loop spans 14 amino acids. V dropped 1 base and J dropped 2 bases, with 7 bases sitting between them. This CDR3 reads CASSLVGFTDTQYF. CDR3 bases: TGTGCCAGCAGCTTAGTAGGGTTCACAGATACGCAGTATTTT.

The chain links TRBV21-1 to TRBJ2-3; TRBD2 reflects the table's D call only, with no check against the DNA. TRBV21-1 corresponds to a pseudogene. CDR3 size: 13 residues. CDR3 protein: CASSNPSSDTQYF. DNA for the CDR3: TGTGCCAGCAGCAATCCCTCGAGCGATACGCAGTATTTT.

This chain uses TRBV7-2 with TRBJ2-1; D is perhaps TRBD1 (6 bases). CDR1 is SGHTA, CDR2 FQGNSA, per germline. CDR3 length: 12 residues. Trimming removed 5 bases at V and 12 bases at J, with 14 bases between. Here the CDR3 reads CASSGTGISQFF. The CDR3 nucleotides read TGTGCCAGCAGCGGTACAGGGATTTCGCAGTTCTTC. Variable domain in full (rest from reference TRBV7-2 and TRBJ2-1): GAGVSQSPSNKVTEKGKDVELRCDPISGHTALYWYRQSLGQGLEFLIYFQGNSAPDKSGLPSDRFSAERTGGSVSTLTIQRTQQEDSAVYLCASSGTGISQFFGPGTRLTVL.

The chain joins TRBV28 to TRBJ1-1, with 9 bases aligning to TRBD1. This CDR3 is 15 amino acids long. V dropped 4 bases and J dropped 1; count of bases not matched to a gene: 4. Germline loops: CDR1 MDHEN, CDR2 SYDVKM. The CDR3: CASSYSGQGNTEAFF. As DNA, the CDR3 is TGTGCCAGCAGTTATTCGGGACAGGGGAACACTGAAGCTTTCTTT.

The chain couples TRBV2 to TRBJ2-3; the D gene is possibly TRBD2 (6 bases). Trimming pared 1 base from V and 2 bases from J, leaving 10 bases between. CDR1 is SNHLY, CDR2 FYNNEI, per germline. CDR3 size: 15 residues. CDR3 nucleotides: TGTGCCAGCAGTGAAGAGGCGGGATCCACAGATACGCAGTATTTT. It codes for CASSEEAGSTDTQYF.

This clone was detected a few times. The chain has TRBV30 and TRBJ1-1; 7 bases are shared with TRBD1. This CDR3 contains 13 residues. J gave up 5 bases and V 0 bases, and 3 bases lay outside the gene matches. Germline CDR1 and CDR2: GTSNPN and SVGIG (reference sequence). The CDR3 reads CAWSVQGQTEAFF. DNA for the CDR3: TGTGCCTGGAGTGTACAGGGACAGACTGAAGCTTTCTTT. The variable domain in full, completed from reference TRBV30 and TRBJ1-1, reads SQTIHQWPATLVQPVGSPLSLECTVEGTSNPNLYWYRQAAGRGLQLLFYSVGIGQISSEVPQNLSASRPQDRQFILSSKKLLLSDSGFYLCAWSVQGQTEAFFGQGTRLTVV.

The rearrangement links TRBV7-6 to TRBJ1-6; D unclear. This CDR3 is built from 14 residues. Trimming pared 2 bases from V and 8 bases from J, leaving 10 bases between. The germline V gene encodes CDR1 SGHVS and CDR2 FNYEAQ. CDR3: CASSLRATDSPLHF. The CDR3 nucleotides read TGTGCCAGCAGCTTAAGGGCGACGGATTCACCCCTCCACTTT. Using reference TRBV7-6 and TRBJ1-6 for the parts outside the CDR3, the full variable domain is GAGVSQSPRYKVTKRGQDVALRCDPISGHVSLYWYRQALGQGPEFLTYFNYEAQQDKSGLPNDRFSAERPEGSISTLTIQRTEQRDSAMYRCASSLRATDSPLHFGNGTRLTVT.

The chain recombines TRBV2 with TRBJ2-3; 11 bases line up with TRBD2. With 0 bases clipped from V and 1 base from J, the junction kept 3 bases outside the gene matches. There are 17 residues in the CDR3. Germline V gives CDR1 SNHLY, CDR2 FYNNEI. The CDR3 sequence: CASSEAGTSGRTDTQYF. As DNA, the CDR3 is TGTGCCAGCAGTGAAGCCGGGACTAGCGGCCGCACAGATACGCAGTATTTT.

The V gene is TRBV7-2, the J gene TRBJ2-5; tentatively, D is TRBD2 (6 bases). CDR1 and CDR2 from the germline V gene are SGHTA and FQGNSA. This CDR3 is 13 amino acids long. V was cut by 1 base and J by 9 bases, with 12 bases left in between. The DNA of the CDR3 is TGTGCCAGCAGCTTAGATCCCGGGGAGGCCCAGTACTTC. Protein product: CASSLDPGEAQYF. The full variable domain, rest sourced from reference TRBV7-2 and TRBJ2-5, is GAGVSQSPSNKVTEKGKDVELRCDPISGHTALYWYRQSLGQGLEFLIYFQGNSAPDKSGLPSDRFSAERTGGSVSTLTIQRTQQEDSAVYLCASSLDPGEAQYFGPGTRLLVL.

This chain connects TRBV27 to TRBJ2-5; TRBD2 might be the D (6 bases). Germline V gene sequence: CDR1 MNHEY, CDR2 SMNVEV (reference sequence). The CDR3 is 14 amino acids. Deletions cut 2 bases from V and 1 base from J, with 8 bases between. The CDR3 reads CASSLREFQETQYF. In DNA, the CDR3 is TGTGCCAGCAGTTTACGGGAGTTCCAAGAGACCCAGTACTTC.